One and the same sample provided the 30 T cell receptor beta chains below, sequenced in a study of blood T cells in healthy people across ages. PCR was performed a second time for about 7 to 12 cycles using a sample-barcoded 5' primer and a J-beta primer mix. MiXCR, applied by TCRdb to the 5' RACE reads, yields one record per CDR3 protein. The data contain about 620,000 distinct CDR3 sequences, around a fifth of them singletons. The specimen sequenced was blood. Receptor source: an older man in good health.

The rearrangement joins TRBV5-1 to TRBJ1-2; TRBD1 agrees at 10 bases. The CDR3 sequence is 14 residues long. V was pared by 4 bases and J by 7 bases, with 7 bases of the junction left unmatched. The germline gives CDR1 SGHRS, CDR2 YFSETQ. The CDR3 DNA is TGCGCCAGCAGCCCGGGACAGGGGAACAGTGGCTACACCTTC. The encoded protein is CASSPGQGNSGYTF.

The genes are TRBV5-1 and TRBJ2-3; the D gene is possibly TRBD1 (6 bases). The length of the CDR3 is 15 residues. Per germline, CDR1 SGHRS and CDR2 YFSETQ. V was trimmed by 0 bases and J by 2 bases, leaving 10 bases between them. The CDR3 loop reads CASSLDRVFTDTQYF. In DNA, the CDR3 is TGCGCCAGCAGCTTGGACAGGGTGTTCACAGATACGCAGTATTTT.

This chain uses TRBV20-1 with TRBJ2-5; D is undetermined. Germline V gene lookup returns CDR1 DFQATT and CDR2 SNEGSKA (reference sequence). Between the trimmed V and J ends, which lost 1 base and 0 bases, there was a span of 12 bases. The CDR3 sequence is 15 residues long. CDR3 DNA: TGCAGTGCTAGAGGTGAACCACCGTACCAAGAGACCCAGTACTTC. Translation gives CSARGEPPYQETQYF.

This clonotype occurred a few times. The chain employs TRBV20-1 and TRBJ1-2; possibly TRBD1 for D (6 bases). V was shortened by 5 bases and J by 4 bases, with 11 bases between the two germline ends. The CDR3 is made up of 12 amino acids. Germline V gene lookup returns CDR1 DFQATT and CDR2 SNEGSKA (reference sequence). The CDR3 bases are TGCAGTGCTCAACAGGGAGGCTATGGCTACACCTTC. It is translated as CSAQQGGYGYTF.

This clonotype turned up a few times. This sequence joins TRBV12-3 or TRBV12-4 and TRBJ1-3; D not certain. CDR3 length: 13 residues. Trimming stripped 6 bases from V and 3 bases from J, with 9 bases between. In nucleotides, the CDR3 is TGTGCCAGCAGCCTCCGAGATGGAAACACCATATATTTT. This translates into CASSLRDGNTIYF.

This clonotype was found a few times. The chain joins TRBV28 to TRBJ1-5; the D gene is possibly TRBD1 (5 bases). This CDR3 spans 15 amino acids. The V and J ends lost 5 bases and 1 base respectively, with 12 bases between them. Germline CDR1 reads MDHEN; CDR2 reads SYDVKM. The CDR3 DNA follows: TGTGCCAGCAGTCCCTACGGGGCCAGCAATCAGCCCCAGCATTTT. Translated, it gives CASSPYGASNQPQHF.

The J gene is TRBJ2-2, the V gene TRBV12-3 or TRBV12-4; TRBD2 might be the D (5 bases). The CDR3 runs 14 residues. V lost 4 bases to trimming and J lost 5 bases, with 11 bases between them. The CDR3 spells CASSYERRTGELFF. The CDR3 DNA follows: TGTGCCAGCAGTTATGAGCGGCGAACCGGGGAGCTGTTTTTT.

The CDR3 loop reads CASSVASSPTGELFF. For the CDR3, the DNA is TGTGCCAGCAGCGTTGCTAGCTCCCCCACCGGGGAGCTGTTTTTT. The rearrangement uses TRBV9 and TRBJ2-2, with a weak D call TRBD2 (5 bases). Trimming cost V 2 bases and J 4 bases, with 12 bases left between them. There are 15 residues in the CDR3. CDR1 and CDR2 from the germline V gene are SGDLS and YYNGEE.

The chain recombines TRBV4-3 with TRBJ2-6, with 9 bases fitting TRBD1. The V segment lost 0 bases and the J segment 4 bases; nucleotides outside the gene matches: 10. The CDR3 totals 19 residues. CDR1 is LGHNA and CDR2 is YSLEER in the germline V gene. The CDR3: CASSQDPGQGFSGANVLTF. CDR3 nucleotide sequence: TGCGCCAGCAGCCAAGACCCCGGACAGGGGTTCTCAGGGGCCAACGTCCTGACTTTC.

The CDR3 loop is CASSFSGRDSYEQYF. CDR3 coding DNA: TGCGCCAGCAGCTTTAGCGGGAGGGACTCCTACGAGCAGTACTTC. This chain joins TRBV5-1 and TRBJ2-5; 11 bases match TRBD2. With the DNA end fitting TRBJ2-7 better, the J assignment may be wrong. The germline V gene encodes CDR1 SGHRS and CDR2 YFSETQ. There are 15 residues in the CDR3.

The sample holds a few counts of this clonotype. The DNA for the CDR3 is TGCAGCGTTGAATCAGGGGGGAACACTGAAGCTTTCTTT. This translates into CSVESGGNTEAFF. The chain couples TRBV29-1 to TRBJ1-1; TRBD1 aligns across 7 bases. The germline CDR1 and CDR2 sequences are SQVTM and ANQGSEA. CDR3 length: 13 amino acids. Germline trimming cut 2 bases from V and 1 base from J; bases unmatched to any gene: 1.

This clonotype showed up just a few times. The V and J genes are TRBV3-1 and TRBJ2-7; D might be TRBD2 (5 bases). CDR3 size: 16 residues. Germline lookup yields CDR1 LGHDT and CDR2 YNNKEL (reference sequence). Between the trimmed V and J ends, which lost 1 base and 2 bases, there was a span of 15 bases. The CDR3, as DNA: TGTGCCAGCAGCCAAGGTTTGGCAGGAGGTGCCTACGAGCAGTACTTC. It specifies CASSQGLAGGAYEQYF.

V and J are TRBV10-3 and TRBJ2-1, with D perhaps TRBD2 (6 bases). CDR1 and CDR2 (germline): ENHRY, SYGVKD. This CDR3 comprises 15 residues. Trimming pared 0 bases from V and 4 bases from J, leaving 10 bases between. CDR3 loop: CAISESGGMYNEQFF. CDR3 DNA sequence: TGTGCCATCAGTGAGTCGGGAGGTATGTACAATGAGCAGTTCTTC.

This CDR3 reads CSVEEGYGEKLFF. CDR3 DNA sequence: TGCAGCGTTGAAGAAGGTTACGGTGAAAAACTGTTTTTT. V gene TRBV29-1 combines with J gene TRBJ1-4; D is uncertain. The V end was cut by 0 bases, the J end by 7 bases, with 9 bases between. The CDR3 has 13 residues. Per the germline V gene, CDR1 is SQVTM and CDR2 is ANQGSEA.

In regard to this clonotype: Mismatch with germline at one junction end may stem from a read error. The V gene is TRBV24-1, the J gene TRBJ2-5; weak D call: TRBD2 (5 bases). CDR1 and CDR2 from the germline V gene are KGHDR and SFDVKD. This CDR3 is built from 14 residues. The CDR3 spells CATSDSGSQGTQYF. The CDR3 DNA reads as TGTGCCACCAGTGATTCGGGGAGTCAAGGGACCCAGTACTTC.

This clonotype was seen a few times. The V call is TRBV3-1, the J call TRBJ2-1, with a weak D call TRBD1 (6 bases). The end of the DNA aligns better with TRBJ2-7, so the J call may be wrong. Germline V gives CDR1 LGHDT, CDR2 YNNKEL (reference sequence). This CDR3 has 17 residues. The CDR3 protein is CASSQDWGRNRTYEQYF. CDR3 nucleotides: TGTGCCAGCAGCCAAGATTGGGGGCGGAACAGAACCTACGAGCAGTACTTC.

A few counts support this clonotype. J is TRBJ1-5 and V is TRBV2; 8 bases agree with TRBD1. V shed 4 bases, J shed 1 base, and the junction held 3 bases outside the gene matches. The CDR3 sequence is 15 residues long. Looked up from germline, CDR1 is SNHLY and CDR2 is FYNNEI. The CDR3 coding sequence is TGTGCCAGCAGTGCAGGGGGCGAAAGCAATCAGCCCCAGCATTTT. It codes for CASSAGGESNQPQHF.

The CDR3 DNA sequence: TGTGCCAGCAGTAGCGGGAGGACATTCTACGAGCAGTACTTC. The encoded protein is CASSSGRTFYEQYF. This chain joins TRBV6-5 and TRBJ2-7; 9 nucleotides line up with TRBD2. The junction had 5 bases not matched to a gene; V was cut back by 5 bases and J by 3 bases. Looked up from germline, CDR1 is MNHEY and CDR2 is SVGAGI. This CDR3 region has 14 residues.

This clonotype was counted between two and nine times. The J gene is TRBJ2-6, the V gene TRBV2, with D uncertain. The V and J ends lost 7 bases and 0 bases respectively, with 4 bases between them. The CDR3 covers 13 residues. Germline CDR1 and CDR2: SNHLY and FYNNEI. In nucleotides, the CDR3 is TGTGCCAGCAAGATCTCTGGGGCCAACGTCCTGACTTTC. Translating it yields CASKISGANVLTF.

V gene TRBV7-8 combines with J gene TRBJ2-7, with TRBD2 matching 7 bases. The CDR3 spans 14 residues. The J segment lost 4 bases and the V segment lost 5 bases, leaving 8 bases of the junction unmatched. CDR1 and CDR2 (germline): SGHVS, FQNEAQ. The CDR3 region has the DNA TGTGCCAGCAGCCGAGCAGGGAGGGAGTACGAGCAGTACTTC. As protein: CASSRAGREYEQYF.

The V gene is TRBV20-1, the J gene TRBJ2-3, with no clear D. Germline CDR1 is DFQATT and CDR2 is SNEGSKA (reference sequence). Trimming cost V 6 bases and J 1 base, with 14 bases left between them. The CDR3 length is 14 residues. CDR3 residues: CSAMVPRGTDTQYF. The CDR3 DNA follows: TGCAGTGCGATGGTTCCGAGAGGCACAGATACGCAGTATTTT.

This clonotype showed up just a few times. The rearrangement links TRBV27 to TRBJ1-1, with D unclear. CDR1 and CDR2 from the germline V gene are MNHEY and SMNVEV (reference sequence). The length of the CDR3 is 14 residues. Trimming removed 3 bases at V and 6 bases at J, with 14 bases between. Here the CDR3 reads CASSFQSKGAEAFF. CDR3 nucleotides: TGTGCCAGCAGTTTCCAAAGTAAGGGCGCTGAAGCTTTCTTT.

The chain links TRBV28 to TRBJ1-5, with TRBD1 identical over 7 bases. CDR3 length equals 13 residues. Germline loops: CDR1 MDHEN, CDR2 SYDVKM. With 7 bases clipped from V and 7 bases from J, the junction kept 7 bases outside the gene matches. The CDR3 DNA reads as TGTGCCAGCAAAGAGGGGGCCTACCAGCCCCAGCATTTT. It translates to CASKEGAYQPQHF.

This clonotype was seen a handful of times. An end of the junction differs from the germline gene, which may be a read error. The J gene is TRBJ2-6, the V gene TRBV3-1; D may correspond to TRBD1 or TRBD2 (6 bases each). The CDR3 consists of 17 residues. Germline V gene sequence: CDR1 LGHDT, CDR2 YNNKEL (reference sequence). CDR3 in amino acids: CASSQDLGGAGANVLTF. The CDR3 DNA reads TGTGCCAGTAGCCAAGATTTGGGGGGCGCTGGGGCCAACGTCCTGACTTTC.

The rearrangement uses TRBV25-1 and TRBJ1-6; D not certain. With 0 bases removed from V and 14 bases from J, the gap between germline ends came to 11 bases. The CDR3 has 13 amino acids. CDR1 is MGHDK and CDR2 is SYGVNS in the germline V gene. As DNA, the CDR3 is TGTGCCAGCAGTGAATATGGGGTCGGCGCCCTCCACTTT. Its protein product is CASSEYGVGALHF.

The chain has TRBV2 and TRBJ2-5, with no clear D. Germline CDR1 and CDR2: SNHLY and FYNNEI. This CDR3 has 13 residues. V gave up 7 bases and J gave up 2 bases, with 11 bases separating them. The CDR3 loop is CASNGYSQETQYF. The CDR3 DNA sequence: TGTGCCAGCAATGGATATTCGCAAGAGACCCAGTACTTC.

This clonotype was seen only a few times. V usage is TRBV5-1 and J usage is TRBJ2-7, with TRBD1 matching over 9 bases. Per the germline V gene, CDR1 is SGHRS and CDR2 is YFSETQ. Trimming took 4 bases from V and 0 from J; bases not matched to a gene: 5. This CDR3 is built from 15 residues. The DNA for the CDR3 is TGCGCCAGCAGCATAGACAGGGGGAGCTCCTACGAGCAGTACTTC. Its protein product is CASSIDRGSSYEQYF.

The chain joins TRBV7-3 to TRBJ2-5, with 9 bases lining up with TRBD2. The closer fit of TRBJ2-1 to the DNA end suggests the J call may be wrong. The CDR3 totals 13 residues. Germline loops: CDR1 SGHTA, CDR2 FQGTGA. This CDR3 is CASGASGTDEQFF. The CDR3 DNA reads TGTGCCAGCGGGGCTAGCGGGACCGATGAGCAGTTCTTC.

This clonotype was observed a few times. The gene calls are TRBV20-1 and TRBJ2-1, with 10 bases aligning to TRBD2. CDR1 and CDR2 (germline): DFQATT, SNEGSKA (reference sequence). J lost 3 bases, V lost 6 bases, and 17 bases had no gene match. CDR3 size: 18 residues. The CDR3 spells CSAPERASGSSYYNEQFF. As DNA, the CDR3 is TGCAGTGCCCCTGAGAGGGCTAGCGGGAGTTCTTACTACAATGAGCAGTTCTTC.

The chain carries TRBV7-9 and TRBJ1-4; 8 nucleotides match TRBD1. The germline CDR1 and CDR2 sequences are SEHNR and FQNEAQ (reference sequence). The V segment lost 5 bases and the J segment 5 bases; nucleotides outside the gene matches: 16. The CDR3 sequence is 18 residues long. The CDR3 is CASSLTNRGKTQNEKLFF. In DNA, the CDR3 is TGTGCCAGCAGCCTCACCAACAGGGGGAAGACCCAAAATGAAAAACTGTTTTTT.